What follows is one TCR beta chain and its context. V was cut by 3 bases and J by 4 bases, with 15 bases left in between. Per the germline V gene, CDR1 is DFQATT and CDR2 is SNEGSKA (reference sequence). The CDR3 covers 15 residues. The sample is drawn from a study of blood T cell repertoires in COVID-19. Study-level information: From the United States, Italy and Spain came samples of acute and convalescent COVID-19.

Recruitment covered about two dozen US areas and drew participants whose ages spanned about 18 to 89 years. Clinical history as reported by participants underpinned cohort assignment. In the source study's methods: Reference gene primer amplification in the assay estimated nucleated cell counts. TCRdb's table, derived via immunoSEQ multiplex PCR, lists solely in-frame clones and lacks some. V, J and clone size are those of that table, while D and trimming were read from the DNA. The data hold 120,000 to 150,000 clones, with 88% observed a single time. This sequence joins TRBV20-1 and TRBJ1-4; D is uncertain. Sequenced: PBMCs or T cells enriched from blood (not recorded which). This receptor was identified in a woman aged 30 to 39 with acute COVID-19. CDR3 in amino acids: CSASSPRGGNEKLFF. The CDR3 DNA sequence: TGCAGTGCTAGTTCTCCCCGGGGAGGTAATGAAAAACTGTTTTTT.